The 32 T cell receptor beta chains below come from one sample, sequenced in a study of blood T cells in healthy people across ages. A second PCR of 7 to 11 cycles used a sample-barcoded 5' primer and a J-beta primer mix. TCRdb re-derived calls from the 5' RACE reads in MiXCR, one entry per CDR3 protein. The table lists 600,000 or so distinct CDR3 sequences, about 30% of them singletons. The sequencing input was blood. The source of these receptors is a woman aged 80 or over in good health.

CDR3 coding DNA: TGCGCCAGCAGCTTCTTTTACAGGGGGACCTATAATTCACCCCTCCACTTT. Amino acids: CASSFFYRGTYNSPLHF. The chain is built from TRBV5-1 and TRBJ1-6; 8 nucleotides line up with TRBD1. J was trimmed by 2 bases and V by 2 bases; bases with no gene match: 6. CDR1 is SGHRS, CDR2 YFSETQ, per germline. This CDR3 has 17 residues.

The V gene is TRBV5-1, the J gene TRBJ2-7; D is possibly TRBD2 (5 bases). Trimming stripped 3 bases from V and 9 bases from J, with 19 bases between. Germline lookup yields CDR1 SGHRS and CDR2 YFSETQ. The CDR3 contains 14 residues. The DNA for the CDR3 is TGCGCCAGCAGCTCGACTACTACGCCTTTGTGGCAGTACTTC. Protein product: CASSSTTTPLWQYF.

This chain connects TRBV28 to TRBJ1-5; perhaps TRBD1 as D (6 bases). The CDR3 totals 16 residues. Germline assignment: CDR1 MDHEN and CDR2 SYDVKM. V shed 4 bases and J shed 2 bases, with 15 bases lying between them. CDR3: CASSYEQGWGNQPQHF. Here the CDR3 DNA reads TGTGCCAGCAGTTATGAACAGGGATGGGGCAATCAGCCCCAGCATTTT.

Concerning this clonotype itself: A much larger clone differs from this one at a single base, so this may be a read error. This chain links TRBV11-3 with TRBJ2-1; TRBD2 matches 7 bases. CDR1 is SGHNT and CDR2 is YENEEA in the germline V gene. The CDR3 length is 15 residues. The CDR3 nucleotides read TGTGCCAGCAGCTTAGACCCTAGCGGAACCAATGGGCAGTTCTTC. Protein: CASSLDPSGTNGQFF.

This clonotype was seen a few times. V is TRBV9 and J is TRBJ1-1; 8 bases align to TRBD1. CDR1 is SGDLS and CDR2 is YYNGEE in the germline V gene. The CDR3 is made up of 15 amino acids. V shed 3 bases, J shed 0 bases, and the junction held 4 bases outside the gene matches. The chain's CDR3 is CASSESTGVNTEAFF. CDR3 in DNA: TGTGCCAGCAGCGAATCGACAGGGGTGAACACTGAAGCTTTCTTT.

The V and J genes are TRBV12-3 or TRBV12-4 and TRBJ2-7; the D gene could be TRBD1 or TRBD2 (5 bases each). The CDR3 extends over 13 amino acids. Trimming took 1 base from V and 9 from J, leaving 13 bases between them. The CDR3 protein is CASSLGLVGRQYF. For the CDR3, the DNA is TGTGCCAGCAGTTTAGGGCTAGTGGGACGGCAGTACTTC.

On this clonotype itself: With a much larger clone just one base away, this may be a read error. The genes are TRBV20-1 and TRBJ2-7; weak D call: TRBD2 (6 bases). Germline loops: CDR1 DFQATT, CDR2 SNEGSKA (reference sequence). CDR3 length equals 12 residues. The V gene lost 3 bases and the J gene lost 7 bases, with 13 bases spanning the gap. CDR3 in amino acids: CSASRENNEQYF. The CDR3 region has the DNA TGCAGTGCTAGCCGGGAGAACAATGAGCAGTACTTC.

The chain is built from TRBV7-9 and TRBJ1-1; 7 positions agree with TRBD1. With V trimmed by 10 bases and J by 3 bases, 8 bases remained unmatched. Germline CDR1 reads SEHNR; CDR2 reads FQNEAQ (reference sequence). The CDR3 runs to 13 residues. DNA of the CDR3: TGTGCCATCTTCACAGGGGAGGACACTGAAGCTTTCTTT. Translating it yields CAIFTGEDTEAFF.

The gene calls are TRBV30 and TRBJ1-2; TRBD1 matches at 9 bases. The junction had 6 bases not matched to a gene; V was cut back by 2 bases and J by 8 bases. The germline V gene encodes CDR1 GTSNPN and CDR2 SVGIG (reference sequence). The CDR3 consists of 13 residues. Here the CDR3 reads CAWSTGQGIGYTF. The DNA for the CDR3 is TGTGCCTGGAGTACTGGACAGGGGATCGGCTACACCTTC.

This clonotype was seen many times. The chain uses TRBV7-3 and TRBJ2-5; TRBD2 is a possible D gene (7 bases). Germline values: CDR1 SGHTA, CDR2 FQGTGA. The V and J ends lost 5 bases and 5 bases respectively, with 21 bases between them. The CDR3 has 16 amino acids. The DNA of the CDR3 is TGTGCCAGCAGCATACGTACGGGTGGGGGGGCCGAGACCCAGTACTTC. Translating gives CASSIRTGGGAETQYF.

This clonotype was counted ten times or more. The rearrangement joins TRBV20-1 to TRBJ2-3, with TRBD2 matching 8 bases. J was trimmed by 2 bases and V by 3 bases; bases with no gene match: 4. There are 14 residues in the CDR3. The V gene's germline CDR1 is DFQATT and CDR2 SNEGSKA (reference sequence). CDR3 loop: CSASRGGNTDTQYF. CDR3 coding DNA: TGCAGTGCTAGTCGGGGGGGAAACACAGATACGCAGTATTTT.

V usage is TRBV30 and J usage is TRBJ1-2; 8 bases map to TRBD1. The CDR3 loop spans 14 amino acids. The trim removed 2 bases at V and 8 bases at J, leaving 10 bases unmatched. Germline assignment: CDR1 GTSNPN and CDR2 SVGIG (reference sequence). Here the CDR3 reads CAWSSLTGDNGYTF. The DNA of the CDR3 is TGTGCCTGGAGTTCCCTGACAGGGGATAACGGCTACACCTTC.

This clonotype was picked up many times. The chain recombines TRBV5-1 with TRBJ2-3, with no clear D. This CDR3 comprises 15 residues. Germline V CDR1 and CDR2: SGHRS, YFSETQ. V gave up 4 bases and J gave up 2 bases, with 14 bases separating them. The CDR3 sequence: CASSPGRTPTDTQYF. The CDR3 DNA sequence: TGCGCCAGCAGCCCGGGCCGTACCCCCACAGATACGCAGTATTTT.

This chain links TRBV12-5 with TRBJ2-1; D possibly uses TRBD1 or TRBD2 (5 bases each). Germline loops: CDR1 LGHNT, CDR2 FRNRAP. Trimming removed 5 bases at V and 11 bases at J, with 22 bases between. CDR3 length equals 15 residues. The CDR3 DNA sequence: TGTGCTAGTGGTCCCGGGGCAGCAGCCCCCACGAAGCAGTTCTTC. The encoded protein is CASGPGAAAPTKQFF.

Turning to this clonotype: Mismatch with germline at one junction end may stem from a read error. The chain couples TRBV6-5 to TRBJ1-1; unclear D gene. The CDR3 consists of 14 residues. Germline V lookup: CDR1 MNHEY, CDR2 SVGAGI. The CDR3 protein is CASSSPGTSTEASF. CDR3 coding DNA: TGTGCCAGCAGTTCCCCGGGCACATCCACTGAAGCTTCCTTT.

This clonotype came up a few times. The chain has TRBV28 and TRBJ1-5; the D gene is possibly TRBD1 (5 bases). Per the germline V gene, CDR1 is MDHEN and CDR2 is SYDVKM. This CDR3 spans 13 amino acids. Trimming took 7 bases from V and 5 from J, leaving 12 bases between them. CDR3: CASTLGLYQPQHF. CDR3 nucleotides: TGTGCCAGCACCCTGGGGCTATATCAGCCCCAGCATTTT.

In this sample, this clonotype turned up a few times. The chain carries TRBV20-1 and TRBJ1-1, with D possibly matching TRBD1 (5 bases). Deletions cut 5 bases from V and 9 bases from J, with 19 bases between. The CDR3 totals 13 residues. Germline V lookup: CDR1 DFQATT, CDR2 SNEGSKA (reference sequence). For the CDR3, the DNA is TGCAGTGCTGGAAAAACAGGATTAACTAAAGCTTTCTTT. Amino acids: CSAGKTGLTKAFF.

J is TRBJ2-1 and V is TRBV6-2 or TRBV6-3; TRBD2 might be the D (5 bases). V dropped 3 bases and J dropped 6 bases, with 9 bases sitting between them. Germline V gene lookup returns CDR1 MNHEY and CDR2 SVGEGT. This CDR3 has 13 residues. The CDR3 here is CASSYGRTNEQFF. The CDR3 coding sequence is TGTGCCAGCAGTTATGGGAGAACCAATGAGCAGTTCTTC.

This clonotype was found many times. The chain recombines TRBV5-5 with TRBJ2-7, with D possibly being TRBD1 (5 bases). CDR1 SGHKS and CDR2 YYEKEE come from the germline V gene (reference sequence). The CDR3 contains 12 residues. Trimming removed 5 bases from V and 3 bases from J, with 9 bases in between. The CDR3, as DNA: TGTGCCAGCAGTGCAGGGAACTACGAGCAGTACTTC. Translating gives CASSAGNYEQYF.

The CDR3 DNA reads as TGCAGTGGCCAGGGGGCGCGGGAGACCCAGTACTTC. Its translation is CSGQGARETQYF. The chain carries TRBV20-1 and TRBJ2-5, with 8 bases matching TRBD1. Germline V CDR1 and CDR2: DFQATT, SNEGSKA (reference sequence). V gave up 7 bases and J gave up 5 bases; unmatched junction bases: 6. This CDR3 has 12 amino acids.

This clonotype was picked up one time. V usage is TRBV30 and J usage is TRBJ1-5; maybe TRBD1 (5 bases). Deletions cut 1 base from V and 2 bases from J, with 12 bases between. This CDR3 contains 15 residues. The V gene's germline CDR1 is GTSNPN and CDR2 SVGIG (reference sequence). The CDR3 loop is CAWSAGNGGNQPQHF. The CDR3 bases are TGTGCCTGGAGTGCAGGGAACGGGGGCAATCAGCCCCAGCATTTT.

This clonotype was recorded at least ten times. The chain combines TRBV29-1 with TRBJ2-3; no clear D. Germline values: CDR1 SQVTM, CDR2 ANQGSEA. The CDR3 covers 13 residues. The V and J ends lost 4 bases and 2 bases respectively, with 10 bases between them. As DNA, the CDR3 is TGCAGCGTTGCAGGAGCGTACACAGATACGCAGTATTTT. It yields the protein CSVAGAYTDTQYF.

This clonotype was recorded a few times. This chain joins TRBV6-1 and TRBJ1-5; 9 bases fit TRBD1. The ends lost 4 bases at V and 4 bases at J; junction bases unmatched: 5. The CDR3 contains 15 residues. Germline V CDR1 and CDR2: MNHNS, SASEGT. CDR3 nucleotide sequence: TGTGCCAGCAGTGCGGACAGGGGCTTGAATCAGCCCCAGCATTTT. Translation: CASSADRGLNQPQHF.

In this sample, this clonotype turned up many times. V gene TRBV14 combines with J gene TRBJ2-3; D not resolved. This CDR3 contains 17 residues. The V gene's germline CDR1 is SGHDN and CDR2 FVKESK. The V end lost 3 bases, the J end lost 2 bases, and 18 bases lay between the germline ends. CDR3 coding DNA: TGTGCCAGCAGCCAGCCTCACCCAAACGCGCACACAGATACGCAGTATTTT. Translation gives CASSQPHPNAHTDTQYF.

This clonotype occurred many times. Compared with germline, one end of the junction differs, possibly owing to a read error. The V and J genes are TRBV3-1 and TRBJ2-7, with D perhaps TRBD1 or TRBD2 (7 bases each). This CDR3 region has 14 residues. Per the germline V gene, CDR1 is LGHDT and CDR2 is YNNKEL (reference sequence). CDR3: CASTQQGTTYEQYF. The CDR3 region has the DNA TGTGCCAGCACCCAACAGGGGACTACCTACGAGCAGTACTTC.

As concerns this clonotype: A read error may be the cause here, since a much bigger clone is one base away. V is TRBV20-1 and J is TRBJ1-2; D ambiguous. Trimming took 4 bases from V and 6 from J, leaving 18 bases between them. The CDR3 runs 14 residues. In germline, CDR1 is DFQATT, CDR2 SNEGSKA (reference sequence). CDR3 sequence: CSATATEATHGYTF. The CDR3 DNA sequence: TGCAGTGCTACGGCAACAGAGGCTACACATGGCTACACCTTC.

The chain links TRBV30 to TRBJ1-1, with unresolved D. Trimming pared 0 bases from V and 4 bases from J, leaving 12 bases between. Per the germline V gene, CDR1 is GTSNPN and CDR2 is SVGIG (reference sequence). This CDR3 comprises 14 residues. The CDR3 here is CAWSVGGRVTEAFF. The DNA of the CDR3 is TGTGCCTGGAGTGTTGGTGGAAGGGTCACTGAAGCTTTCTTT.

To note about this clonotype: This may arise from a read error, as a much more abundant clone is one base away. V usage is TRBV3-1 and J usage is TRBJ2-7; TRBD2 matches at 7 bases. The CDR3 spans 15 residues. CDR1 and CDR2 from the germline V gene are LGHDT and YNNKEL (reference sequence). CDR3 residues: CVSSQVLGGKYEQYF. In DNA form, the CDR3 reads TGTGTCAGCAGCCAAGTTTTGGGAGGGAAGTACGAGCAGTACTTC.

This clonotype has at least ten counts. The CDR3 DNA sequence: TGTGCCAGCAGCGTAGTGGCTGAAGGGTCCCAGCCCTTTCGAAGCAATCAGCCCCAGCATTTT. Translation gives CASSVVAEGSQPFRSNQPQHF. This sequence joins TRBV9 and TRBJ1-5; D not resolved. The V end lost 0 bases, the J end lost 1 base, and 26 bases lay between the germline ends. Germline V gene data show CDR1 as SGDLS and CDR2 as YYNGEE. This CDR3 spans 21 amino acids.

This clonotype was seen ten or more times. This chain uses TRBV7-9 with TRBJ2-3; D gene uncertain. Trimming shortened V by 2 bases and J by 0 bases, and 12 bases separated the two germline ends. CDR1 and CDR2 (germline): SEHNR, FQNEAQ (reference sequence). CDR3 length equals 16 residues. CDR3 sequence reads: CASSLRVSSSTDTQYF. In DNA form, the CDR3 reads TGTGCCAGCAGCTTAAGGGTATCATCTAGCACAGATACGCAGTATTTT.

This clonotype was seen many times. A read error may produce the germline difference seen at one junction end. The chain employs TRBV5-1 and TRBJ2-1, with no clear D. The germline gives CDR1 SGHRS, CDR2 YFSETQ. The CDR3 loop spans 13 amino acids. CDR3 loop: CASSLSVYNEQFF. DNA for the CDR3: TGTGCCAGCAGTTTAAGTGTCTACAATGAGCAGTTCTTC.

This clonotype was detected a few times. The chain's CDR3 is CASRGDLDTGELFF. The CDR3 nucleotides read TGCGCCAGCCGAGGGGATTTGGACACCGGGGAGCTGTTTTTT. This sequence joins TRBV5-1 and TRBJ2-2; D tentatively fits TRBD1 or TRBD2 (5 bases each). The V gene's germline CDR1 is SGHRS and CDR2 YFSETQ. V lost 7 bases, J lost 3 bases, and 13 bases lay in between. This CDR3 region has 14 residues.